This entry lists 8 T cell receptor beta chains sequenced from one sample in a study of T cell responses to AZD1222 COVID-19 vaccine. Method: immunoSEQ multiplex PCR; TCRdb's copy keeps in-frame clones and lacks some. The sample includes 120,000 or so clones, roughly 84% of them seen just once. The sequencing here drew on peripheral blood, taken on day 0 of AZD1222 vaccination. These receptor sequences come from an adult in good health.

V is TRBV11-3 and J is TRBJ2-3; TRBD2 is a possible D gene (5 bases). Germline CDR1 is SGHNT and CDR2 is YENEEA. Trimming removed 2 bases from V and 3 bases from J, with 15 bases in between. CDR3 size: 16 residues. The CDR3 loop reads CASSLQENGVTDTQYF. In DNA form, the CDR3 reads TGTGCCAGCAGCTTACAAGAAAACGGGGTGACAGATACGCAGTATTTT.

As concerns this clone: Other DNA sequences in this sample translate to the same CDR3. V usage is TRBV5-1 and J usage is TRBJ1-6; D perhaps matches TRBD1 (5 bases). The CDR3 loop spans 14 amino acids. Germline V gene lookup returns CDR1 SGHRS and CDR2 YFSETQ. Trimming left V 0 bases short and J 9 bases short, with 10 bases between. This chain's CDR3 is CASSLAGRGSPLHF. In DNA form, the CDR3 reads TGCGCCAGCAGCTTGGCGGGGCGCGGTTCACCCCTCCACTTT.

This clone occurred a few times. The V call is TRBV9, the J call TRBJ1-1; D perhaps matches TRBD1 (6 bases). The germline V gene has CDR1 SGDLS and CDR2 YYNGEE. The CDR3 contains 17 residues. V was clipped by 4 bases and J by 1 base, with 20 bases between them. CDR3 nucleotide sequence: TGTGCCAGCAGCCCCGGGGGGGGCGCTACTGAGAACACTGAAGCTTTCTTT. Translated, it gives CASSPGGGATENTEAFF.

V usage is TRBV28 and J usage is TRBJ1-1; D remains unclear. Germline CDR1 and CDR2: MDHEN and SYDVKM. This CDR3 spans 13 amino acids. V dropped 7 bases and J dropped 6 bases, with 15 bases sitting between them. This CDR3 reads CASIGWVYSEAFF. The CDR3 region has the DNA TGTGCCAGCATAGGGTGGGTATACTCTGAAGCTTTCTTT.

This clone was detected a few times. The V call is TRBV7-6, the J call TRBJ1-1; 9 positions agree with TRBD1. Germline CDR1 reads SGHVS; CDR2 reads FNYEAQ. J lost 6 bases, V lost 5 bases, and 13 bases had no gene match. The CDR3 runs to 16 residues. The CDR3 nucleotides read TGTGCCAGCAGCCCTATTAGTGGGACAGGGCACGCTGAAGCTTTCTTT. Translating gives CASSPISGTGHAEAFF.

This chain joins TRBV12-5 and TRBJ1-1, with TRBD1 as a possible D gene (5 bases). CDR1 and CDR2 (germline): LGHNT, FRNRAP. The CDR3 totals 13 residues. V was shortened by 6 bases and J by 1 base, with 9 bases between the two germline ends. CDR3 in DNA: TGTGCTAGTGGCACGACAGCGAACACTGAAGCTTTCTTT. Its translation: CASGTTANTEAFF.

The genes are TRBV5-6 and TRBJ2-1; tentatively, D is TRBD1 or TRBD2 (6 bases each). Germline loops: CDR1 SGHDT, CDR2 YYEEEE. The CDR3 runs 17 residues. The germline V and J ends were trimmed by 0 bases and 4 bases, with 17 bases remaining between them. In nucleotides, the CDR3 is TGTGCCAGCAGCTTGGCCGCTTCGGGGGCTCGGTACAATGAGCAGTTCTTC. This encodes CASSLAASGARYNEQFF.

J is TRBJ2-7 and V is TRBV4-2, with 7 bases that match TRBD1. With 1 base clipped from V and 0 bases from J, the junction kept 3 bases outside the gene matches. The CDR3 extends over 15 amino acids. The germline V gene encodes CDR1 LGHNA and CDR2 YNFKEQ. Written as DNA, the CDR3 is TGTGCCAGCAGCCAAGTCGAGGGGGCCTCCTACGAGCAGTACTTC. Residues: CASSQVEGASYEQYF.